This T cell receptor beta chain was documented in a study of cytomegalovirus exposure and HLA in healthy donors. The PCR contained 60 Vbeta and 13 Jbeta primers. Data came from immunoSEQ multiplex PCR; TCRdb stores just in-frame clones and leaves some out. The data hold a few hundred thousand clones, with about 74% observed a single time. Overall study findings and caveats: A later look showed TCR association rates differing by HLA locus, highest for DRB1 and lowest for HLA-C.

V was pared by 6 bases and J by 0 bases, with 11 bases between. The length of the CDR3 is 15 residues. The V gene's germline CDR1 is SNHLY and CDR2 FYNNEI. Regarding this clone: The antigen remains undetermined.

Sequencing used PBMCs. This chain connects TRBV2 to TRBJ2-2; TRBD2 might be the D (6 bases). This receptor was obtained from a woman aged 30 to 39 in good health and CMV-seronegative. CDR3 loop: CASRSGTANTGELFF. In nucleotides, the CDR3 is TGTGCCAGCAGATCCGGGACTGCGAACACCGGGGAGCTGTTTTTT.